These 32 T cell receptor beta chains share one sample of origin, sequenced in a study of blood T cell repertoires in COVID-19. Repertoires were generated with immunoSEQ multiplex PCR, while TCRdb's copy carries only in-frame clones and drops some. The repertoire consists of around 230,000 clones, with approximately 84% occurring once and the leading ten covering 9.5% to 13%. Source material: peripheral blood. The source of these receptors is a man aged 50 to 59 with COVID-19, enrolled during active disease.

The rearrangement joins TRBV28 to TRBJ2-5; 10 nucleotides line up with TRBD1. The V and J ends lost 4 bases and 5 bases, in that order; junction bases with no gene match: 16. The CDR3 spans 18 residues. The germline gives CDR1 MDHEN, CDR2 SYDVKM. For the CDR3, the DNA is TGTGCCAGCAGTTCCCTTTATGACGACAGGGGGCGCACTGAGACCCAGTACTTC. It translates to CASSSLYDDRGRTETQYF. Full variable domain (missing parts from reference TRBV28 and TRBJ2-5): DVKVTQSSRYLVKRTGEKVFLECVQDMDHENMFWYRQDPGLGLRLIYFSYDVKMKEKGDIPEGYSVSREKKERFSLILESASTNQTSMYLCASSSLYDDRGRTETQYFGPGTRLLVL.

This clone was recorded once. The J gene is TRBJ1-2, the V gene TRBV28; D is unresolved. Per germline, CDR1 MDHEN and CDR2 SYDVKM. This CDR3 comprises 13 residues. The V gene lost 4 bases and the J gene lost 7 bases, with 13 bases spanning the gap. CDR3 in amino acids: CASSSGFGSGYTF. CDR3 DNA sequence: TGTGCCAGCAGTTCGGGGTTCGGTTCTGGCTACACCTTC.

The CDR3 reads CASSQGWDRAYEQYF. CDR3 DNA: TGTGCCAGCAGCCAAGGTTGGGACAGGGCTTACGAGCAGTACTTC. The genes are TRBV3-1 (or the pseudogene TRBV3-2) and TRBJ2-7, with 9 bases lining up with TRBD1. V shed 1 base, J shed 4 bases, and the junction held 5 bases outside the gene matches. Germline V gene sequence: CDR1 LGHDT, CDR2 YNNKEL (reference sequence). This CDR3 has 15 residues.

The chain links TRBV7-3 to TRBJ1-1, with D perhaps TRBD1 (5 bases). The germline V gene encodes CDR1 SGHTA and CDR2 FQGTGA. With 6 bases removed from V and 1 base from J, the gap between germline ends came to 9 bases. The CDR3 covers 13 residues. CDR3: CASRLQENTEAFF. The CDR3 coding sequence is TGTGCCAGCAGACTACAGGAGAACACTGAAGCTTTCTTT.

The chain employs TRBV24-1 and TRBJ2-5, with D maybe TRBD2 (6 bases). The CDR3 covers 14 residues. The V gene's germline CDR1 is KGHDR and CDR2 SFDVKD. V dropped 3 bases and J dropped 0 bases, with 7 bases sitting between them. CDR3 coding DNA: TGTGCCACCAGTGATACGGGGGACCAAGAGACCCAGTACTTC. Translated, it gives CATSDTGDQETQYF.

This clone was observed a few times. This chain connects TRBV7-8 to TRBJ1-1; perhaps TRBD1 as D (5 bases). The CDR3 is 12 amino acids. V gave up 3 bases and J gave up 3 bases, with 5 bases separating them. The germline V gene has CDR1 SGHVS and CDR2 FQNEAQ. The DNA of the CDR3 is TGTGCCAGCAGCTTCAGGGACACTGAAGCTTTCTTT. This gives the protein CASSFRDTEAFF.

This chain connects TRBV27 to TRBJ2-4, with 9 bases identical to TRBD2. Trimming at V came to 5 bases and at J to 8 bases, leaving 10 bases not matched to a gene. This CDR3 region has 15 residues. CDR1 is MNHEY, CDR2 SMNVEV, per germline (reference sequence). CDR3 region: CASSPRGTSRDIQYF. The CDR3 DNA follows: TGTGCCAGCAGTCCCCGAGGGACTAGCCGGGACATTCAGTACTTC.

This clone was recorded a few times. The gene calls are TRBV5-1 and TRBJ2-5, with 8 bases that match TRBD1. The V and J ends lost 4 bases and 1 base, in that order; junction bases with no gene match: 12. CDR3 length: 17 amino acids. CDR1 is SGHRS and CDR2 is YFSETQ in the germline V gene. CDR3 DNA: TGCGCCAGCAGCCCTACCCCAACAGGGGGTCCCCAAGAGACCCAGTACTTC. Protein product: CASSPTPTGGPQETQYF.

The chain links TRBV7-8 to TRBJ2-5; 9 bases are a match to TRBD2. The CDR3 loop spans 15 amino acids. Germline V gene sequence: CDR1 SGHVS, CDR2 FQNEAQ. J lost 4 bases, V lost 5 bases, and 8 bases had no gene match. The CDR3 loop reads CASSQPGLARETQYF. The CDR3 bases are TGTGCCAGCAGCCAGCCGGGACTAGCAAGAGAGACCCAGTACTTC.

The rearrangement uses TRBV5-4 and TRBJ1-2; possible D gene TRBD1, 6 bases. V was shortened by 0 bases and J by 0 bases, with 12 bases between the two germline ends. Germline loops: CDR1 SGHNT, CDR2 YYREEE (reference sequence). CDR3 length: 16 residues. The CDR3 DNA sequence: TGTGCCAGCAGCTTGGGGGGCGGACAGTCTAACTATGGCTACACCTTC. Protein: CASSLGGGQSNYGYTF.

V usage is TRBV5-1 and J usage is TRBJ2-1; TRBD1 might be the D (5 bases). The CDR3 length is 13 residues. Germline-derived CDR1 and CDR2 are SGHRS and YFSETQ. V was trimmed by 4 bases and J by 5 bases, leaving 10 bases between them. CDR3: CASSLDSNNEQFF. In DNA form, the CDR3 reads TGCGCCAGCAGCCTCGACAGTAACAATGAGCAGTTCTTC. The full variable domain, rest sourced from reference TRBV5-1 and TRBJ2-1, is KAGVTQTPRYLIKTRGQQVTLSCSPISGHRSVSWYQQTPGQGLQFLFEYFSETQRNKGNFPGRFSGRQFSNSRSEMNVSTLELGDSALYLCASSLDSNNEQFFGPGTRLTVL.

The table lists this clone with a few counts. The J gene is TRBJ1-2, the V gene TRBV18; D is undetermined. V was shortened by 3 bases and J by 4 bases, with 21 bases between the two germline ends. The CDR3 totals 17 residues. Germline V gives CDR1 KGHSH, CDR2 LQKENI. The CDR3 nucleotides read TGTGCCAGCTCACCCCGCGGAGGGCCGATTTTAGTCTATGGCTACACCTTC. Encoded protein: CASSPRGGPILVYGYTF.

CDR3 DNA: TGTGCCAGCAGCTCCCAGACAGGGTGGGAGGATACGCAGTATTTT. Its translation: CASSSQTGWEDTQYF. The chain recombines TRBV7-3 with TRBJ2-3, with 7 bases that match TRBD1. This CDR3 is built from 15 residues. CDR1 is SGHTA and CDR2 is FQGTGA in the germline V gene. The J segment lost 6 bases and the V segment lost 4 bases, leaving 10 bases of the junction unmatched.

This clone was detected only a few times. The V and J genes are TRBV5-1 and TRBJ2-7; 8 bases fit TRBD2. V gave up 3 bases and J gave up 0 bases; unmatched junction bases: 11. The CDR3 sequence is 17 residues long. Germline CDR1 reads SGHRS; CDR2 reads YFSETQ. The CDR3 protein is CASSSAGGTGSSYEQYF. The DNA for the CDR3 is TGCGCCAGCAGCTCTGCGGGAGGTACAGGGAGCTCCTACGAGCAGTACTTC. The full variable domain, with the rest looked up from reference TRBV5-1 and TRBJ2-7, is KAGVTQTPRYLIKTRGQQVTLSCSPISGHRSVSWYQQTPGQGLQFLFEYFSETQRNKGNFPGRFSGRQFSNSRSEMNVSTLELGDSALYLCASSSAGGTGSSYEQYFGPGTRLTVT.

The chain joins TRBV6-2 or TRBV6-3 to TRBJ2-7, with TRBD1 identical over 9 bases. Germline CDR1 and CDR2: MNHEY and SVGEGT. J was trimmed by 5 bases and V by 5 bases; bases with no gene match: 7. The CDR3 is made up of 14 amino acids. CDR3 nucleotide sequence: TGTGCCAGCAGTAAGGGACAGGGTCTCGACGAGCAGTACTTC. Its translation: CASSKGQGLDEQYF.

This clone has only one observation. V gene TRBV9 combines with J gene TRBJ2-1; perhaps TRBD1 as D (6 bases). The CDR3 spans 16 residues. Germline CDR1 and CDR2: SGDLS and YYNGEE. The V end lost 3 bases, the J end lost 0 bases, and 13 bases lay between the germline ends. CDR3 nucleotides: TGTGCCAGCAGCGCTCCAGGGGCAAGCTCCTACAATGAGCAGTTCTTC. Protein sequence: CASSAPGASSYNEQFF.

The chain joins TRBV6-5 to TRBJ1-2; D is unresolved. Germline CDR1 reads MNHEY; CDR2 reads SVGAGI. With 6 bases removed from V and 7 bases from J, the gap between germline ends came to 12 bases. The CDR3 is 12 residues long. CDR3 DNA: TGTGCCAGCAGCCGATCCGGGGTTGGCTACACCTTC. It codes for CASSRSGVGYTF.

This clone was counted a single time. V is TRBV15 and J is TRBJ2-3, with 9 positions matching TRBD2. The CDR3 runs to 16 residues. Germline V CDR1 and CDR2: LNHNV, YYDKDF (reference sequence). With V trimmed by 1 base and J by 5 bases, 7 bases remained unmatched. Here the CDR3 DNA reads TGTGCCACCAGCAGAGGGCGCGGGGGGGCTCTAGATACGCAGTATTTT. It translates to CATSRGRGGALDTQYF.

The chain combines TRBV11-2 with TRBJ2-2, with D possibly matching TRBD1 (6 bases). Trimming shortened V by 1 base and J by 7 bases, and 7 bases separated the two germline ends. This CDR3 is 13 amino acids long. CDR1 is SGHAT, CDR2 FQNNGV, per germline. As DNA, the CDR3 is TGTGCCAGCAGCTTAGGACAGGTCGGGGAGCTGTTTTTT. Its translation is CASSLGQVGELFF.

V and J are TRBV7-9 and TRBJ2-2; the match to TRBD1 covers 8 bases. CDR1 is SEHNR, CDR2 FQNEAQ, per germline (reference sequence). The CDR3 runs to 14 residues. Trimming removed 2 bases from V and 4 bases from J; junction bases left unmatched: 0. In nucleotides, the CDR3 is TGTGCCAGCAGCTTACAGGGGGCCACCGGGGAGCTGTTTTTT. Protein product: CASSLQGATGELFF.

This clone was found once. V is TRBV4-1 and J is TRBJ2-7, with 8 bases identical to TRBD1. Germline values: CDR1 MGHRA, CDR2 YSYEKL. The ends lost 3 bases at V and 2 bases at J; junction bases unmatched: 3. The CDR3 covers 14 residues. In DNA form, the CDR3 reads TGCGCCAGCAGCCATACGGACAGGGCCTACGAGCAGTACTTC. Protein: CASSHTDRAYEQYF.

The rearrangement links TRBV5-3 to TRBJ2-1, with 8 bases aligning to TRBD1. TRBV5-3 is marked as an open reading frame, function uncertain. CDR3 length: 16 residues. V dropped 1 base and J dropped 7; count of bases not matched to a gene: 10. The CDR3 spells CARSLLRYRGSNEQFF. As DNA, the CDR3 is TGTGCCAGAAGCTTGCTACGTTACAGGGGGTCAAATGAGCAGTTCTTC.

In this sample, this clone turned up a few times. The rearrangement uses TRBV2 and TRBJ1-3; 7 bases are a match to TRBD1. CDR1 is SNHLY, CDR2 FYNNEI, per germline. With 10 bases clipped from V and 4 bases from J, the junction kept 13 bases outside the gene matches. The CDR3 totals 15 residues. The CDR3 sequence: CAISPGGSPGNTIYF. The CDR3, as DNA: TGTGCCATAAGCCCAGGGGGTTCGCCAGGAAACACCATATATTTT.

The chain links TRBV28 to TRBJ2-7; TRBD2 might be the D (7 bases). This CDR3 spans 14 amino acids. Trimming pared 5 bases from V and 3 bases from J, leaving 14 bases between. Per germline, CDR1 MDHEN and CDR2 SYDVKM. The CDR3: CASSHGGASYEQYF. CDR3 nucleotide sequence: TGTGCCAGCAGTCATGGGGGGGCTAGCTACGAGCAGTACTTC.

The rearrangement links TRBV19 to TRBJ2-5; D might be TRBD2 (5 bases). Between the trimmed V and J ends, which lost 4 bases and 5 bases, there was a span of 14 bases. The CDR3 is 14 amino acids. In germline, CDR1 is LNHDA, CDR2 SQIVND (reference sequence). CDR3 amino acids: CASSTGHGMETQYF. CDR3 DNA: TGTGCCAGTAGTACCGGGCACGGGATGGAGACCCAGTACTTC. The entire variable domain, with the rest obtained from reference TRBV19 and TRBJ2-5, is as follows: DGGITQSPKYLFRKEGQNVTLSCEQNLNHDAMYWYRQDPGQGLRLIYYSQIVNDFQKGDIAEGYSVSREKKESFPLTVTSAQKNPTAFYLCASSTGHGMETQYFGPGTRLLVL.

This chain joins TRBV19 and TRBJ1-2; D uncertain. The CDR3 is 13 amino acids. CDR1 is LNHDA, CDR2 SQIVND, per germline (reference sequence). The ends were cut back, 5 bases at V and 6 bases at J, with 13 bases in the middle. CDR3 coding DNA: TGTGCCAGTAGTGGAAGGATGGGCAATGGCTACACCTTC. It encodes CASSGRMGNGYTF.

In nucleotides, the CDR3 is TGTGCCAGCAGTACGACTCCGGGACAGGGACCCTACGAGCAGTACTTC. Its translation is CASSTTPGQGPYEQYF. V and J are TRBV6-6 and TRBJ2-7; 9 bases agree with TRBD1. Unmatched junction bases numbered 10, after V lost 5 bases and J lost 2 bases. The germline gives CDR1 MNHNY, CDR2 SVGAGI (reference sequence). The CDR3 sequence is 16 residues long.

The chain has TRBV6-5 and TRBJ1-2; D is uncertain. V shed 7 bases and J shed 0 bases, with 15 bases lying between them. In germline, CDR1 is MNHEY, CDR2 SVGAGI. CDR3 length: 15 residues. The CDR3 coding sequence is TGTGCCAGCAAATCCCCGACACAAGCTAACTATGGCTACACCTTC. Its protein is CASKSPTQANYGYTF.

The chain uses TRBV14 and TRBJ2-1, with TRBD1 matching over 8 bases. V trimming: 1 base; J trimming: 4 bases; junction bases outside the gene matches: 3. The germline V gene has CDR1 SGHDN and CDR2 FVKESK. This CDR3 has 15 residues. The CDR3 DNA follows: TGTGCCAGCAGCCAAGCTACAGGGGGGTACAATGAGCAGTTCTTC. Translation: CASSQATGGYNEQFF.

The chain links TRBV10-1 to TRBJ2-2; D unclear. Germline V gene lookup returns CDR1 WNHNN and CDR2 SYGVQD (reference sequence). V was clipped by 1 base and J by 5 bases, with 8 bases between them. The CDR3 runs 14 residues. CDR3 loop: CASSEFSMTGELFF. The CDR3, as DNA: TGCGCCAGCAGTGAGTTTTCAATGACCGGGGAGCTGTTTTTT.

The chain carries TRBV20-1 and TRBJ1-5; D not certain. The CDR3 totals 11 residues. Looked up from germline, CDR1 is DFQATT and CDR2 is SNEGSKA (reference sequence). With 3 bases removed from V and 6 bases from J, the gap between germline ends came to 6 bases. The CDR3: CSARESQPQHF. The CDR3 DNA follows: TGCAGTGCTAGGGAGAGTCAGCCCCAGCATTTT.

This chain links TRBV2 with TRBJ1-5; 7 nucleotides agree with TRBD1. V lost 9 bases and J lost 4; bases outside the gene matches: 3. Germline assignment: CDR1 SNHLY and CDR2 FYNNEI. The CDR3 totals 12 residues. The CDR3 spells CASQGDNQPQHF. In DNA form, the CDR3 reads TGTGCCAGTCAGGGGGATAATCAGCCCCAGCATTTT.